This record looks at one TCR beta chain sequence and its context. This sample also contains other DNA sequences that code for the same CDR3. This sample is drawn from a study of blood T cell repertoires in COVID-19. The CDR3 sequence is 14 residues long. Looked up from germline, CDR1 is DFQATT and CDR2 is SNEGSKA (reference sequence). Germline trimming cut 3 bases from V and 1 base from J; bases unmatched to any gene: 1. Sequenced by immunoSEQ multiplex PCR; TCRdb stores in-frame clones only, minus some. The table records 300,000 to 400,000 clones, 86% of them present only once. J is TRBJ2-1 and V is TRBV20-1; TRBD2 agrees at 9 bases. Sequenced material: PBMCs or T cells enriched from blood (not recorded which). This TCR was recovered from a woman in her forties with acute COVID-19. The CDR3 sequence: CSASLAGSYNEQFF. The CDR3 region has the DNA TGCAGTGCTAGTCTAGCGGGATCCTACAATGAGCAGTTCTTC.